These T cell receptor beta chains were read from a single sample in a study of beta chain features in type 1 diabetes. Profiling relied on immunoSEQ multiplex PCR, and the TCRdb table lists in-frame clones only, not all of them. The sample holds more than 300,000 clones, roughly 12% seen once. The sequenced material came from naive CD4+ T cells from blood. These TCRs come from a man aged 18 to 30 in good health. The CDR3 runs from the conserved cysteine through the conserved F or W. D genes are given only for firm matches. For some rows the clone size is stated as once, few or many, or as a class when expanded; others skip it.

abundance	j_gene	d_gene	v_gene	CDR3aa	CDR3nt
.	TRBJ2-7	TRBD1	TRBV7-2	CASSPGQGAYEQYF	TGTGCCAGCAGCCCCGGGCAGGGGGCTTACGAGCAGTACTTC
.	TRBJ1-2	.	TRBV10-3	CATAPGDYGYTF	TGTGCCACCGCCCCGGGGGACTATGGCTACACCTTC
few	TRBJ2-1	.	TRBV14	CASSQDLQEQFF	TGTGCCAGCAGCCAAGACTTGCAGGAGCAGTTCTTC
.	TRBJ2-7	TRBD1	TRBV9	CASSAVGTGVYEQYF	TGTGCCAGCAGCGCGGTAGGGACAGGGGTCTACGAGCAGTACTTC
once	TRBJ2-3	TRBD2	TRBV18	CASSPVSGDTDTQYF	TGTGCCAGCTCACCGGTTAGCGGGGACACAGATACGCAGTATTTT
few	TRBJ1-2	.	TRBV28	CASGAGTPNGYTF	TGTGCCAGCGGGGCAGGCACCCCCAATGGCTACACCTTC
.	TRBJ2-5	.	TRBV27	CASSRGLADIGTQYF	TGTGCCAGCAGTAGAGGGCTAGCCGATATAGGGACCCAGTACTTC
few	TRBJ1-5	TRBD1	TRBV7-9	CASSLATGGNQPQHF	TGTGCCAGCAGCTTGGCGACAGGGGGCAATCAGCCCCAGCATTTT
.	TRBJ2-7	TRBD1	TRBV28	CASSSTGVREQYF	TGTGCCAGCAGTTCGACAGGGGTCCGTGAGCAGTACTTC
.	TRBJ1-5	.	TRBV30	CAWSWAGRLNQPQHF	TGTGCCTGGAGCTGGGCAGGGCGCCTCAATCAGCCCCAGCATTTT
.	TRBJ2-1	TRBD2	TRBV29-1	CSVKGLAGARQFF	TGCAGCGTGAAAGGACTAGCGGGAGCGAGGCAGTTCTTC
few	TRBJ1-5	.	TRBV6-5	CASSYSTAGNQPQHF	TGTGCCAGCAGTTACTCCACAGCTGGCAATCAGCCCCAGCATTTT
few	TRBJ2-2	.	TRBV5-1	CASSLNTNTGELFF	TGCGCCAGCAGCCTAAATACGAACACCGGGGAGCTGTTTTTT
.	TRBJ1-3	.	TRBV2	CATPKLQDLNTIYF	TGTGCCACCCCGAAATTACAGGATTTGAACACCATATATTTT
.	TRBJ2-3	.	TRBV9	CASSVATQEADTQYF	TGTGCCAGCAGCGTAGCTACCCAGGAGGCAGATACGCAGTATTTT
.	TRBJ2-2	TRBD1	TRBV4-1	CASSRTGQTGELFF	TGCGCCAGCAGCCGGACAGGCCAAACCGGGGAGCTGTTTTTT
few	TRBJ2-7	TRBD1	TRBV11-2	CASSRDRVAEQYF	TGTGCCAGCAGCCGGGACAGGGTTGCCGAGCAGTACTTC
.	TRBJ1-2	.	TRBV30	CAWSALASPGSHWGYGYTF	TGTGCCTGGAGTGCGCTCGCCTCGCCGGGGTCACACTGGGGCTATGGCTACACCTTC
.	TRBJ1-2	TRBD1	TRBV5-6	CASSSGQDGYTF	TGTGCCAGCAGCTCTGGACAGGACGGCTACACCTTC
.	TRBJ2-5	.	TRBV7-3	CASSQGLGETQYF	TGTGCCAGCAGCCAGGGGCTTGGAGAGACCCAGTACTTC
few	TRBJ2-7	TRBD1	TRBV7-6	CASSLGQGAYEQYF	TGTGCCAGCAGCTTAGGCCAGGGGGCCTACGAGCAGTACTTC
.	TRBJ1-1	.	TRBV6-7	CASSYSSGSAGEAFF	TGTGCCAGCAGTTACTCGAGTGGGTCAGCGGGAGAAGCTTTCTTT
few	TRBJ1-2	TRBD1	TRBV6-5	CASSAQGVDYTF	TGTGCCAGCAGTGCACAGGGGGTTGACTACACCTTC
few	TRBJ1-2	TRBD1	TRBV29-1	CSVLVRGPTSNYGYTF	TGCAGCGTTTTAGTCAGGGGGCCTACTTCTAACTATGGCTACACCTTC
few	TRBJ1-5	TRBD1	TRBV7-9	CASSSTFGTGRPGPQHF	TGTGCCAGCAGCTCAACATTTGGGACAGGGAGACCAGGGCCCCAGCATTTT
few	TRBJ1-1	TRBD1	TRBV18	CASSPGQGMTEAFF	TGTGCCAGCTCACCTGGACAGGGAATGACTGAAGCTTTCTTT
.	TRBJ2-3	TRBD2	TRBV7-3	CASSLAPTSGSTDTQYF	TGTGCCAGCAGCTTAGCTCCGACTAGCGGAAGCACAGATACGCAGTATTTT
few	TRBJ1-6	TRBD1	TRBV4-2	CASSEGQGSASPLHF	TGTGCCAGCAGCGAAGGACAGGGGTCGGCTTCACCCCTCCACTTT
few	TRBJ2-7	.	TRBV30	CACLAAGQYF	TGTGCCTGCCTAGCTGCGGGGCAGTACTTC
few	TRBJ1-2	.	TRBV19	CASSIGAGSYYGYTF	TGTGCCAGTAGTATCGGAGCAGGGTCGTACTATGGCTACACCTTC
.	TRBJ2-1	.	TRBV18	CASSPRWVGESNEQFF	TGTGCCAGCTCACCGAGATGGGTCGGGGAATCCAATGAGCAGTTCTTC
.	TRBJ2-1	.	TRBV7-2	CASSSKGEGKQFF	TGTGCCAGCAGCTCCAAGGGGGAGGGGAAGCAGTTCTTC
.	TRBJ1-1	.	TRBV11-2	CASRTARPEAFF	TGTGCCAGCCGGACTGCGCGCCCTGAAGCTTTCTTT
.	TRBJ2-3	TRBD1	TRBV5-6	CASSLTGGRSDTQYF	TGTGCCAGCAGCTTGACAGGGGGGCGGTCAGATACGCAGTATTTT
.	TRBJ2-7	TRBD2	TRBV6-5	CASSYSLAGAYEQYF	TGTGCCAGCAGTTACTCCCTAGCGGGAGCCTACGAGCAGTACTTC
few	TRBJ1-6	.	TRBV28	CASSWGTDNLHF	TGTGCCAGCAGTTGGGGGACTGATAATCTCCACTTT